Below, 22 T cell receptor beta chains from the same sample are listed, as sequenced in a study of cytomegalovirus exposure and HLA in healthy donors. PCR employed 60 Vbeta and 13 Jbeta primers. Here immunoSEQ multiplex PCR was the method, and the copy in TCRdb shows in-frame clones only, minus some. The top ten clones hold 5.4% of a sample with approximately 110,000 clones, 65% to 85% of them seen once. Sequencing input: PBMCs. These receptors were obtained from a woman aged 30 to 39 in good health and CMV-seropositive.

V and J are TRBV19 and TRBJ2-1, with TRBD1 matching 9 bases. The junction had 3 bases not matched to a gene; V was cut back by 5 bases and J by 7 bases. CDR3 size: 13 residues. Germline values: CDR1 LNHDA, CDR2 SQIVND (reference sequence). DNA for the CDR3: TGTGCCAGTAGTCAGGGACAGGGTAATGAGCAGTTCTTC. Amino acid sequence: CASSQGQGNEQFF.

This chain uses TRBV6-5 with TRBJ2-5; 8 bases fit TRBD1. Germline V lookup: CDR1 MNHEY, CDR2 SVGAGI. V was pared by 6 bases and J by 5 bases, with 8 bases of the junction left unmatched. The CDR3 covers 14 residues. DNA of the CDR3: TGTGCCAGCAGGCCGGGACAGGCACGGGAGACCCAGTACTTC. Translated: CASRPGQARETQYF.

The chain recombines TRBV19 with TRBJ1-5; D ambiguous. The CDR3 totals 11 residues. Germline V gives CDR1 LNHDA, CDR2 SQIVND (reference sequence). V was cut by 8 bases and J by 7 bases, with 9 bases left in between. The CDR3 nucleotides are TGTGCCAGTGGCAGTGGCCAGCCCCAGCATTTT. Amino acid sequence: CASGSGQPQHF.

This clone was counted between two and nine times. V is TRBV19 and J is TRBJ1-4; weak D call: TRBD1 (5 bases). This CDR3 spans 15 amino acids. In germline, CDR1 is LNHDA, CDR2 SQIVND (reference sequence). Trimming pared 10 bases from V and 8 bases from J, leaving 23 bases between. The CDR3 bases are TGTGCCACGACAAGGGAAAGGGGAGGGAGAGAAAAACTGTTTTTT. It encodes CATTRERGGREKLFF.

V usage is TRBV7-2 and J usage is TRBJ1-1; D may be TRBD1 (6 bases). This CDR3 region has 14 residues. With 3 bases removed from V and 2 bases from J, the gap between germline ends came to 10 bases. The germline CDR1 and CDR2 sequences are SGHTA and FQGNSA. The CDR3 nucleotides are TGTGCCAGCAGCTTCGGGGGGCGTAACACTGAAGCTTTCTTT. Translating gives CASSFGGRNTEAFF.

This clone is a singleton in its sample. This chain connects TRBV6-5 to TRBJ2-7; 15 nucleotides agree with TRBD2. The CDR3 is 15 amino acids. V dropped 4 bases and J dropped 3; count of bases not matched to a gene: 1. The germline CDR1 and CDR2 sequences are MNHEY and SVGAGI. CDR3 region: CASSSGLAGGYEQYF. The DNA of the CDR3 is TGTGCCAGCAGTTCGGGACTAGCGGGGGGCTACGAGCAGTACTTC.

This clone was seen only a few times. The genes are TRBV5-6 and TRBJ2-3; no clear D gene. CDR3 size: 12 residues. Trimming stripped 3 bases from V and 7 bases from J, with 9 bases between. From germline, CDR1 is SGHDT and CDR2 YYEEEE. The CDR3 here is CASSSLVYTQYF. Written as DNA, the CDR3 is TGTGCCAGCAGCTCCCTCGTGTATACGCAGTATTTT.

This chain uses TRBV5-1 with TRBJ2-7; a weak D match, TRBD1 (5 bases). V lost 4 bases and J lost 5, with 19 bases in between. The CDR3 is 15 amino acids. Germline V gene sequence: CDR1 SGHRS, CDR2 YFSETQ. The CDR3 protein is CASSPSSARVNEQYF. The DNA for the CDR3 is TGCGCCAGCAGCCCAAGTTCTGCCAGGGTAAACGAGCAGTACTTC.

The V and J genes are TRBV11-3 and TRBJ1-1, with D unclear. Germline V gene lookup returns CDR1 SGHNT and CDR2 YENEEA. Trimming removed 0 bases from V and 1 base from J, with 18 bases in between. The CDR3 totals 18 residues. CDR3 region: CASSLDGNGEGRNTEAFF. For the CDR3, the DNA is TGTGCCAGCAGCTTAGATGGTAATGGGGAGGGCCGGAACACTGAAGCTTTCTTT. The variable domain in full, completed from reference TRBV11-3 and TRBJ1-1, reads EAGVVQSPRYKIIEKKQPVAFWCNPISGHNTLYWYLQNLGQGPELLIRYENEEAVDDSQLPKDRFSAERLKGVDSTLKIQPAELGDSAVYLCASSLDGNGEGRNTEAFFGQGTRLTVV.

The rearrangement links TRBV5-8 to TRBJ1-3; 8 nucleotides line up with TRBD1. The ends lost 4 bases at V and 3 bases at J; junction bases unmatched: 3. The germline V gene encodes CDR1 SGHTS and CDR2 YDEGEE. The CDR3 length is 14 residues. The chain's CDR3 is CASSIDRGGNTIYF. CDR3 sequence (DNA): TGTGCCAGCAGCATCGACAGGGGTGGAAACACCATATATTTT.

DNA of the CDR3: TGTGCCAGCAGAGCCGGGACAGAGAGTCGAACGGCTGAAGCTTTCTTT. Its translation: CASRAGTESRTAEAFF. The chain is built from TRBV27 and TRBJ1-1; 7 bases match TRBD1. Germline values: CDR1 MNHEY, CDR2 SMNVEV (reference sequence). The J segment lost 6 bases and the V segment lost 6 bases, leaving 16 bases of the junction unmatched. There are 16 residues in the CDR3.

The genes are TRBV5-1 and TRBJ2-7; TRBD1 matches at 8 bases. Germline CDR1 reads SGHRS; CDR2 reads YFSETQ. V dropped 2 bases and J dropped 5; count of bases not matched to a gene: 6. CDR3 length: 14 amino acids. CDR3 bases: TGCGCCAGCAGCTTCGCGCAGGGGGCCGACGAGCAGTACTTC. It is translated as CASSFAQGADEQYF.

The gene calls are TRBV6-4 and TRBJ2-1, with 8 bases identical to TRBD2. The trim removed 3 bases at V and 5 bases at J, leaving 3 bases unmatched. Germline V gene sequence: CDR1 MRHNA, CDR2 SNTAGT. This CDR3 has 14 residues. The CDR3 DNA reads TGTGCCAGCAGTGAGGGACTAGAAAACAATGAGCAGTTCTTC. As protein: CASSEGLENNEQFF.

The J gene is TRBJ1-1, the V gene TRBV5-1; 9 nucleotides align to TRBD1. The CDR3 loop spans 14 amino acids. Germline V gene sequence: CDR1 SGHRS, CDR2 YFSETQ. J gave up 4 bases and V 3 bases, and 4 bases lay outside the gene matches. The CDR3 loop is CASSSQTGGTEAFF. The CDR3 DNA reads TGCGCCAGCAGCTCCCAGACAGGGGGCACTGAAGCTTTCTTT.

This rearrangement joins TRBV6-1 to TRBJ1-5, with D uncertain. V lost 4 bases to trimming and J lost 4 bases, with 8 bases between them. The CDR3 sequence is 13 residues long. CDR1 MNHNS and CDR2 SASEGT come from the germline V gene. The CDR3 is CASSATRNQPQHF. CDR3 sequence (DNA): TGTGCCAGCAGTGCGACTAGGAATCAGCCCCAGCATTTT.

The chain recombines TRBV10-1 with TRBJ2-7, with TRBD2 matching over 10 bases. Germline CDR1 WNHNN, CDR2 SYGVQD (reference sequence). The length of the CDR3 is 15 residues. Trimming took 2 bases from V and 4 from J; bases not matched to a gene: 5. The CDR3 DNA reads TGCGCCAGCAGTGAGAATAGCGGGGGGAAATACGAGCAGTACTTC. Amino acids: CASSENSGGKYEQYF.

V is TRBV10-2 and J is TRBJ2-7, with 10 bases fitting TRBD2. Germline CDR1 and CDR2: WSHSY and SAAADI. V dropped 4 bases and J dropped 2; count of bases not matched to a gene: 2. The CDR3 runs 14 residues. CDR3 sequence reads: CASSGSGGAYEQYF. The CDR3, as DNA: TGCGCCAGCAGTGGAAGCGGGGGGGCCTACGAGCAGTACTTC.

The chain joins TRBV27 to TRBJ2-7; 12 bases are shared with TRBD2. This CDR3 has 15 residues. The V and J ends lost 4 bases and 3 bases, in that order; junction bases with no gene match: 4. Germline V gene lookup returns CDR1 MNHEY and CDR2 SMNVEV (reference sequence). DNA for the CDR3: TGTGCCAGCAGTTGGACTAGCGGGGCTTTCTACGAGCAGTACTTC. Its translation: CASSWTSGAFYEQYF.

J is TRBJ2-3 and V is TRBV19; 7 bases line up with TRBD2. Germline trimming cut 10 bases from V and 5 bases from J; bases unmatched to any gene: 12. The germline V gene has CDR1 LNHDA and CDR2 SQIVND (reference sequence). This CDR3 is built from 14 residues. CDR3 nucleotides: TGTGCCATCTCTCGGGAGCTAGCGGTAGATACGCAGTATTTT. Amino acid sequence: CAISRELAVDTQYF.

The chain uses TRBV5-5 and TRBJ2-2, with 7 bases aligning to TRBD1. Germline-derived CDR1 and CDR2 are SGHKS and YYEKEE (reference sequence). With 4 bases clipped from V and 4 bases from J, the junction kept 7 bases outside the gene matches. This CDR3 region has 15 residues. The DNA for the CDR3 is TGTGCCAGCAGCCGCGACAGGGTGGGCACCGGGGAGCTGTTTTTT. Translation: CASSRDRVGTGELFF.

The table lists this clone with a few counts. V is TRBV6-1 and J is TRBJ2-5; weak D call: TRBD1 (5 bases). The end of the DNA aligns better with TRBJ2-7, so the J call may be wrong. This CDR3 spans 15 amino acids. Germline V gives CDR1 MNHNS, CDR2 SASEGT. In DNA, the CDR3 is TGTGCCAGCAGTGAAGAGGCAGGGTCCACCTACGAGCAGTACTTC. It codes for CASSEEAGSTYEQYF.

The rearrangement links TRBV5-6 to TRBJ1-2, with a tentative D call TRBD1 (6 bases). Germline V gene data show CDR1 as SGHDT and CDR2 as YYEEEE. V lost 0 bases and J 4 bases, leaving 22 bases between the germline ends. The CDR3 is made up of 18 amino acids. The CDR3 DNA follows: TGTGCCAGCAGCTTGGCTAGCCCCTTGTTTTTCAGGGGCTATGGCTACACCTTC. It yields the protein CASSLASPLFFRGYGYTF.